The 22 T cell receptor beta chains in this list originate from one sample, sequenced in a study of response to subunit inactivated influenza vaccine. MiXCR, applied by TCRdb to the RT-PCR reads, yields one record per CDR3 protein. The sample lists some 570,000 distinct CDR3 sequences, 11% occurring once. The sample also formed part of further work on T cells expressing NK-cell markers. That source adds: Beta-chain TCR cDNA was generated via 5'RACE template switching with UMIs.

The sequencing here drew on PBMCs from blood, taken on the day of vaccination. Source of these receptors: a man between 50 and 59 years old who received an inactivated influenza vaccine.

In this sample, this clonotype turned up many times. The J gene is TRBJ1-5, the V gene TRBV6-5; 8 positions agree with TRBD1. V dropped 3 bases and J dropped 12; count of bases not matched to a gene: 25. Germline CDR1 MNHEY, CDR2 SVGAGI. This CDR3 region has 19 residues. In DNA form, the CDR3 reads TGTGCCAGCAGTTATAGCGGACAGGGTCTCAATCTGCAAGGGCCTCTCCAGCATTTT. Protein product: CASSYSGQGLNLQGPLQHF.

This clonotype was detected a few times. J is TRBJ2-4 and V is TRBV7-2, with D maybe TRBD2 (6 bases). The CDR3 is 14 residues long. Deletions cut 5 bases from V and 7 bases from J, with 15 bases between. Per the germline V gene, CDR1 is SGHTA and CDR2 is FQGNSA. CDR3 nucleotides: TGTGCCAGCAGCCCCGCGAAGGAGGGTAACATTCAGTACTTC. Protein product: CASSPAKEGNIQYF.

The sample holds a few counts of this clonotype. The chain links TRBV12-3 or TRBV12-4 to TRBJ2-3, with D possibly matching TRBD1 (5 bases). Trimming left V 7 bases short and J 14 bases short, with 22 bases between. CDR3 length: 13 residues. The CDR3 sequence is CASTPELQVEWYF. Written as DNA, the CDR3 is TGTGCCAGCACTCCCGAGCTACAGGTAGAGTGGTATTTT.

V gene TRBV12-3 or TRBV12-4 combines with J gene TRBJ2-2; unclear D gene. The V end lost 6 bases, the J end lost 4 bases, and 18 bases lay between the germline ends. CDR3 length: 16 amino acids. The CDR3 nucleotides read TGTGCCAGCAGCCCGCTAGGTGTGATAAGCACCGGGGAGCTGTTTTTT. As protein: CASSPLGVISTGELFF.

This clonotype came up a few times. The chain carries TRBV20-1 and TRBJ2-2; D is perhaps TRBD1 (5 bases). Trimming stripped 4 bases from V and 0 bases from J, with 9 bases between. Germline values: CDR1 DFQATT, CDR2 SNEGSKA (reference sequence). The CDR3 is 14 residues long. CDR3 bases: TGCAGTGCTACAGGGCTGTCGAACACCGGGGAGCTGTTTTTT. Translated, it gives CSATGLSNTGELFF.

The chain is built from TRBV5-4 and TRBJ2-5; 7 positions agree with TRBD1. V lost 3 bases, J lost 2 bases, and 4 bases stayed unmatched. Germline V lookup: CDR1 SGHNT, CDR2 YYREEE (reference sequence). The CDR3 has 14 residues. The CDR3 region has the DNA TGTGCCAGCAGCTCAGGGGGACCACAAGAGACCCAGTACTTC. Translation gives CASSSGGPQETQYF.

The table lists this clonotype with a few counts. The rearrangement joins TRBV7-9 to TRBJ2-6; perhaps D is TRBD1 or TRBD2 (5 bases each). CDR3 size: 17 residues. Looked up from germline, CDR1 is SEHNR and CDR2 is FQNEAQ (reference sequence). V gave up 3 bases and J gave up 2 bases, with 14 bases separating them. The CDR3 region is CASSLYEGLPGANVLTF. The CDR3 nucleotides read TGTGCCAGCAGCTTGTACGAGGGGCTCCCTGGGGCCAACGTCCTGACTTTC. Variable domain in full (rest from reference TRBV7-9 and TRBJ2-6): DTGVSQNPRHKITKRGQNVTFRCDPISEHNRLYWYRQTLGQGPEFLTYFQNEAQLEKSRLLSDRFSAERPKGSFSTLEIQRTEQGDSAMYLCASSLYEGLPGANVLTFGAGSRLTVL.

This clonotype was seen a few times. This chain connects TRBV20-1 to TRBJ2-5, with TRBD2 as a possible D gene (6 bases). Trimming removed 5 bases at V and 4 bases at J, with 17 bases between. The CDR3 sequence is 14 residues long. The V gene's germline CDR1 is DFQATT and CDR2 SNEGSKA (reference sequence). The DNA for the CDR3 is TGCAGTGCTCGGCGGGCTCTGGGGGGAGAGACCCAGTACTTC. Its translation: CSARRALGGETQYF.

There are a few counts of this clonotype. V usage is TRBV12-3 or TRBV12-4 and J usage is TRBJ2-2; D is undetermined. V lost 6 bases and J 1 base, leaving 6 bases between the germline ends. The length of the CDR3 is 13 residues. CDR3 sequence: CASRLKNTGELFF. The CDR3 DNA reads TGTGCCAGCAGGCTTAAGAACACCGGGGAGCTGTTTTTT.

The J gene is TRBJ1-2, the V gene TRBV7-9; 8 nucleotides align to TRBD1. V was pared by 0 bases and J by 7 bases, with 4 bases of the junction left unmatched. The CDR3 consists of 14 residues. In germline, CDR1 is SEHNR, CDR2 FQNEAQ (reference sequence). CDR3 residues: CASSLAGQVSGYTF. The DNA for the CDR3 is TGTGCCAGCAGCTTAGCGGGACAGGTTTCTGGCTACACCTTC.

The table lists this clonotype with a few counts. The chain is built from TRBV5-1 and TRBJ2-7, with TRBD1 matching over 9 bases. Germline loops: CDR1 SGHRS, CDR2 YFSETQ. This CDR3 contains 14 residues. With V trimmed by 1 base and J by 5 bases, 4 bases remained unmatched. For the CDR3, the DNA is TGCGCCAGCAGCTTGACAGGGGGCGCGGACGAGCAGTACTTC. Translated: CASSLTGGADEQYF. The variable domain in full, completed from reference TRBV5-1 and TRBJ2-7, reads KAGVTQTPRYLIKTRGQQVTLSCSPISGHRSVSWYQQTPGQGLQFLFEYFSETQRNKGNFPGRFSGRQFSNSRSEMNVSTLELGDSALYLCASSLTGGADEQYFGPGTRLTVT.

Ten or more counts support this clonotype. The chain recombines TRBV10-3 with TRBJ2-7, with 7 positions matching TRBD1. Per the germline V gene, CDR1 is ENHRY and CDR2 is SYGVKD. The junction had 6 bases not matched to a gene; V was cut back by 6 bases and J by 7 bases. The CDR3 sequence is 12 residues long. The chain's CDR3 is CAISDRVGEQYF. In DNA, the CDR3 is TGTGCCATCAGCGACAGGGTGGGGGAGCAGTACTTC.

The CDR3 DNA reads TGTGCCAGCAGTTACTCGGGACAGGGAAAACCATATAATCAGCCCCAGCATTTT. It is translated as CASSYSGQGKPYNQPQHF. V gene TRBV6-2 or TRBV6-3 combines with J gene TRBJ1-5, with 9 nucleotides matching TRBD1. The CDR3 consists of 18 residues. Germline V CDR1 and CDR2: MNHEY, SVGEGT. The junction had 10 bases not matched to a gene; V was cut back by 0 bases and J by 4 bases.

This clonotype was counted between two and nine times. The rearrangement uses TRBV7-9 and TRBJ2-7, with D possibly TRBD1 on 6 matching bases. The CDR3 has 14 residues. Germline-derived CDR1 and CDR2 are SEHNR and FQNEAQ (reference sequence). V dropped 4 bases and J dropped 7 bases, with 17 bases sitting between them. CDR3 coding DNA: TGTGCCAGCAGCTCAGGGGTCGACTTACGAGAGCAGTACTTC. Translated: CASSSGVDLREQYF.

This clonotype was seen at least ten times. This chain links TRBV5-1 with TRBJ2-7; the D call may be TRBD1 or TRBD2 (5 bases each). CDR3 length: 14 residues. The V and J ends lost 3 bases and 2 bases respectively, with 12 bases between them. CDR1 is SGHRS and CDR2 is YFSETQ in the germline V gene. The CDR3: CASSSSGGTYEQYF. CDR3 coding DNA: TGCGCCAGCAGCTCAAGTGGGGGAACCTACGAGCAGTACTTC.

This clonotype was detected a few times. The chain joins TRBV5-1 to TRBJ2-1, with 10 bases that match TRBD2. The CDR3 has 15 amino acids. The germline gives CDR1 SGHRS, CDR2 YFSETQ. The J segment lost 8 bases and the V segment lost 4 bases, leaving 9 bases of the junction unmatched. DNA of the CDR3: TGCGCCAGCAGCGGGTCTAGCGGGAGAATCCATGAGCAGTTCTTC. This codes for CASSGSSGRIHEQFF.

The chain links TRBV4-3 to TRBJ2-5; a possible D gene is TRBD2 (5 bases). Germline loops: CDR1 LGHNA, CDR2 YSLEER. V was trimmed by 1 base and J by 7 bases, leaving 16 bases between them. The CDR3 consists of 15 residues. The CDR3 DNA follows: TGCGCCAGCAGCCAAGGTCGGACTCCTTTAGGGACCCAGTACTTC. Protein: CASSQGRTPLGTQYF.

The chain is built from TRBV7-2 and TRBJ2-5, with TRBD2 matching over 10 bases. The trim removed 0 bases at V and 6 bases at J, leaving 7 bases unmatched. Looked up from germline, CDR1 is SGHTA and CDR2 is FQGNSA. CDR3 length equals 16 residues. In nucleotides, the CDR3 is TGTGCCAGCAGCTTAGCCGCTAGCGGGAGTAGGAAGACCCAGTACTTC. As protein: CASSLAASGSRKTQYF.

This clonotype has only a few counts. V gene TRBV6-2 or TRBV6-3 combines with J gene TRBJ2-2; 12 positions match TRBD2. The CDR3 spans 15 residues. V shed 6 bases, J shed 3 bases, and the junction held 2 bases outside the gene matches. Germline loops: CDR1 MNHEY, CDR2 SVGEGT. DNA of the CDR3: TGTGCCAGCAGACCTAGCGGGAGGGACACCGGGGAGCTGTTTTTT. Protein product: CASRPSGRDTGELFF.

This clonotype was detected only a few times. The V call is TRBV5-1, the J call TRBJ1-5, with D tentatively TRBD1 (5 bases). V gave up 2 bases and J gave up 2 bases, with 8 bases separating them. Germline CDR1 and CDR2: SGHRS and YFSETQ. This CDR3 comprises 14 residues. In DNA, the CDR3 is TGCGCCAGCAGCTTTGACAGTCGCAATCAGCCCCAGCATTTT. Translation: CASSFDSRNQPQHF.

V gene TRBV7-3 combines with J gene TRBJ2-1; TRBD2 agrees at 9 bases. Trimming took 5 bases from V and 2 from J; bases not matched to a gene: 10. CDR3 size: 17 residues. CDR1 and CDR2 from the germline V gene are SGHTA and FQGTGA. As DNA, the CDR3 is TGTGCCAGCAGCCCCCTAGCGGGACCCCCAACCTACAATGAGCAGTTCTTC. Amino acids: CASSPLAGPPTYNEQFF.

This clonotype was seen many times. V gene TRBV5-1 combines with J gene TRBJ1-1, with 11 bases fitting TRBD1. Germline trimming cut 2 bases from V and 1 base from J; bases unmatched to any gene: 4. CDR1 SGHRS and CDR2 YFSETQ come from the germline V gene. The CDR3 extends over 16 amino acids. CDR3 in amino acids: CASSLTGTGGNTEAFF. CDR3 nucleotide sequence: TGCGCCAGCAGCTTAACCGGGACAGGGGGGAACACTGAAGCTTTCTTT.